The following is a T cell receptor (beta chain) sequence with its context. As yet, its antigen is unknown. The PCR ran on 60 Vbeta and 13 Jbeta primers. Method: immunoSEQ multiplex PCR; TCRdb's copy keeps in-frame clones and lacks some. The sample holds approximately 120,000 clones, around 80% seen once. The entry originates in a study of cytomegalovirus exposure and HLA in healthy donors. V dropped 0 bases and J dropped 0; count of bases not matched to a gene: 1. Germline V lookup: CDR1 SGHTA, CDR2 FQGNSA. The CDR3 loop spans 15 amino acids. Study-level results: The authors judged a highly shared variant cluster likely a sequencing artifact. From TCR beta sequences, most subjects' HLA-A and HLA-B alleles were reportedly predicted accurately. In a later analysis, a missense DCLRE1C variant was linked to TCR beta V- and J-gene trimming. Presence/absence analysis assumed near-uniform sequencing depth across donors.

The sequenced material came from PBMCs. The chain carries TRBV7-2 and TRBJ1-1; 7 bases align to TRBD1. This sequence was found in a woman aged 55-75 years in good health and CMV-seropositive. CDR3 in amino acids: CASSLAGGMNTEAFF. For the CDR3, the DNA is TGTGCCAGCAGCTTAGCAGGGGGCATGAACACTGAAGCTTTCTTT. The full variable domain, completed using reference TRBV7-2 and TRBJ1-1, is GAGVSQSPSNKVTEKGKDVELRCDPISGHTALYWYRQSLGQGLEFLIYFQGNSAPDKSGLPSDRFSAERTGGSVSTLTIQRTQQEDSAVYLCASSLAGGMNTEAFFGQGTRLTVV.